This paragraph covers one T cell receptor beta chain sequence. This entry belongs to a study of blood T cell repertoires in COVID-19. Looking at the study overall: Spain, Italy and the United States supplied samples that represented acute and convalescent COVID-19. T cells, B-cell-depleted T cells, or PBMCs supplied cDNA or gDNA.

This CDR3 is built from 14 residues. The V gene's germline CDR1 is SGHVS and CDR2 FQNEAQ. V was clipped by 1 base and J by 5 bases, with 11 bases between them. Repertoires were generated with immunoSEQ multiplex PCR, while TCRdb's copy carries only in-frame clones and drops some. The sample yields roughly 150,000 clones, approximately 88% seen once. During the 2 weeks before they entered the study, exposed participants had met someone with a PCR-confirmed or clinician-diagnosed COVID-19 case. This receptor was taken from a man between 65 and 85 years old who had been exposed to COVID-19. Input material: PBMCs or T cells enriched from blood (not recorded which). The V call is TRBV7-8, the J call TRBJ1-1, with unresolved D. The CDR3 sequence is CASSLEEAETEAFF. The DNA for the CDR3 is TGTGCCAGCAGCTTAGAGGAGGCGGAAACTGAAGCTTTCTTT.